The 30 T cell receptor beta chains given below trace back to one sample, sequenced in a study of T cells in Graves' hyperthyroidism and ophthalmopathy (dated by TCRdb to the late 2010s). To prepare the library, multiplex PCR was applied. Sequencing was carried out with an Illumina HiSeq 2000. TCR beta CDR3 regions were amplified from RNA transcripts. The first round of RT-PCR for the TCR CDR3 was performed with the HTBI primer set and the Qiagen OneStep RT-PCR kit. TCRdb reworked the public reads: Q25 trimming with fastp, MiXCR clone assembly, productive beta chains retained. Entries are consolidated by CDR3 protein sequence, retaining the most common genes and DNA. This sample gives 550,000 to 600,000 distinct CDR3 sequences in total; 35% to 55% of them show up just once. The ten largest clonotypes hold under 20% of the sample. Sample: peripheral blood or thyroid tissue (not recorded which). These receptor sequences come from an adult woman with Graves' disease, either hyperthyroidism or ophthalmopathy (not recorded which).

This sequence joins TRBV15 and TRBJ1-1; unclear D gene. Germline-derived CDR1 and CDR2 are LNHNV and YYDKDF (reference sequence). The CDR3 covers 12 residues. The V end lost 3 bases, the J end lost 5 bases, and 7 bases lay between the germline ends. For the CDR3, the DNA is TGTGCCACCAGCAGTTCTGTGACTGAAGCTTTCTTT. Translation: CATSSSVTEAFF.

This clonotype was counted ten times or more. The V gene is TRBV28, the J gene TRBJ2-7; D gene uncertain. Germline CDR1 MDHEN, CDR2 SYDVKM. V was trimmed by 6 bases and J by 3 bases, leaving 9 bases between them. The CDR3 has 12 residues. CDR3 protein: CASRSTHYEQYF. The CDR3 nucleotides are TGTGCCAGCAGGTCGACCCACTACGAGCAGTACTTC.

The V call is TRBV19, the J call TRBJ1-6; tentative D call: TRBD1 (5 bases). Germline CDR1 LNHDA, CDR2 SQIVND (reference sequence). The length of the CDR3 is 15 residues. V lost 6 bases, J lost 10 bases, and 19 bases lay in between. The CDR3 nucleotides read TGTGCCAGTAGACCTGGGACGGGGGAACTGTCACCCCTCCACTTT. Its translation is CASRPGTGELSPLHF.

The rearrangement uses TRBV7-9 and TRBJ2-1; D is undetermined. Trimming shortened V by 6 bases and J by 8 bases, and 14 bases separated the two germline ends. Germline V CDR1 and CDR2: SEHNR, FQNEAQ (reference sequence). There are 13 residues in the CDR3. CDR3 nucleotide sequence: TGTGCCAGCAGACCGACCAGATCTGATGAGCAGTTCTTC. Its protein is CASRPTRSDEQFF.

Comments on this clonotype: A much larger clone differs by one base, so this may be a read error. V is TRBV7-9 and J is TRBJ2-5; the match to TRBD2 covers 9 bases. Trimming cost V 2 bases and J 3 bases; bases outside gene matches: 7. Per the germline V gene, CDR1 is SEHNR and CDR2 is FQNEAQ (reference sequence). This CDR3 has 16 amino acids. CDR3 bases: TGTGCCAGCAGCTTACTGGCGGGAGGGGGTAAAGAGACCCAGTACTTC. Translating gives CASSLLAGGGKETQYF.

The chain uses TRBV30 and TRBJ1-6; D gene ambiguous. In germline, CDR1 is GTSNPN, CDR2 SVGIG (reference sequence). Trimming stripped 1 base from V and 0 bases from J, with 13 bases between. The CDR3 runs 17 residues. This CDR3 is CAWSALGVASYNSPLHF. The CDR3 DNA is TGTGCCTGGAGTGCCCTCGGGGTAGCCTCCTATAATTCACCCCTCCACTTT.

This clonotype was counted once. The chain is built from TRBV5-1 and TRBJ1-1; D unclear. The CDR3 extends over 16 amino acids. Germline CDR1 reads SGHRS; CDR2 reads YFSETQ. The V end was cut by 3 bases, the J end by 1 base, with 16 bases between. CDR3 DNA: TGCGCCAGCAGCTCCGGGGTAGGAGTCTGGAACACTGAAGCTTTCTTT. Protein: CASSSGVGVWNTEAFF.

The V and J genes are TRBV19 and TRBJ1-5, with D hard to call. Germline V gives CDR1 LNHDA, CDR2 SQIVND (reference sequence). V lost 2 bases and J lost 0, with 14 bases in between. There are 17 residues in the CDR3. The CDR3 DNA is TGTGCCAGTAGTATATCCCCCGGGGATGCTAGCAATCAGCCCCAGCATTTT. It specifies CASSISPGDASNQPQHF.

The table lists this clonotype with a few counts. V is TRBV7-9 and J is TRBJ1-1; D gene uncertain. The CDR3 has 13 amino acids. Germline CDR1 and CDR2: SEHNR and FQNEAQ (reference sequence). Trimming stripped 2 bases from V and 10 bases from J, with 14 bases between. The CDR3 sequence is CASSLSGEQIAFF. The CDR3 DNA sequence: TGTGCCAGCAGCTTAAGTGGGGAACAGATAGCTTTCTTT.

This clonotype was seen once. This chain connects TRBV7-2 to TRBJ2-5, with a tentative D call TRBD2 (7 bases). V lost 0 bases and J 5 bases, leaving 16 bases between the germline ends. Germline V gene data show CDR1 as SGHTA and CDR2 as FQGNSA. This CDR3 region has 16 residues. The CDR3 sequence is CASSLARGAARETQYF. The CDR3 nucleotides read TGTGCCAGCAGCTTAGCTCGGGGGGCTGCGCGTGAGACCCAGTACTTC. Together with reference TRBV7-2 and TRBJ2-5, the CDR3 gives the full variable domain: GAGVSQSPSNKVTEKGKDVELRCDPISGHTALYWYRQSLGQGLEFLIYFQGNSAPDKSGLPSDRFSAERTGGSVSTLTIQRTQQEDSAVYLCASSLARGAARETQYFGPGTRLLVL.

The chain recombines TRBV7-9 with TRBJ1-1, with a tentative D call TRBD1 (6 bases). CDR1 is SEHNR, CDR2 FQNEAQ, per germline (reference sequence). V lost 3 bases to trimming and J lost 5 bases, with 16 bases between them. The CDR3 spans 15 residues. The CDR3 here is CASSFGGTSGTEAFF. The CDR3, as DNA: TGTGCCAGCAGCTTCGGCGGGACATCGGGTACTGAAGCTTTCTTT.

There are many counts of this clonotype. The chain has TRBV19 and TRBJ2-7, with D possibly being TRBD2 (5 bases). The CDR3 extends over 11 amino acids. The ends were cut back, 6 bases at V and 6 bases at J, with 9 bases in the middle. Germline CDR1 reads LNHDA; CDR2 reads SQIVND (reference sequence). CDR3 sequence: CASRGGGEQYF. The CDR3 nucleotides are TGTGCCAGTAGGGGCGGAGGCGAGCAGTACTTC.

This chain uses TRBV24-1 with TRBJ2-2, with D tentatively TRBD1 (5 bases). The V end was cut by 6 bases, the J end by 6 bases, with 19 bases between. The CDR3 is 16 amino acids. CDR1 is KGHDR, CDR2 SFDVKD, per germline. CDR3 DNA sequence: TGTGCCACCAGTCGGGCTGCGCCAGGGATTCCCGGGGAGCTGTTTTTT. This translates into CATSRAAPGIPGELFF.

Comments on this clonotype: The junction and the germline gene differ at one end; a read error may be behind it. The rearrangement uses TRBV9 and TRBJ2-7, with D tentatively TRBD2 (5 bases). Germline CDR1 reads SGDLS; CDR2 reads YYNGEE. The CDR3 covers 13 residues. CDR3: CASHAESTGELYF. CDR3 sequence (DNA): TGTGCCAGCCATGCGGAGAGCACCGGGGAGCTGTACTTC.

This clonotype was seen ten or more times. The CDR3 reads CASSPGSNYGYTF. In DNA form, the CDR3 reads TGTGCCAGCAGTCCCGGGAGCAACTATGGCTACACCTTC. The chain uses TRBV5-5 and TRBJ1-2; no definite D call. The germline CDR1 and CDR2 sequences are SGHKS and YYEKEE (reference sequence). CDR3 length: 13 amino acids. V lost 5 bases to trimming and J lost 2 bases, with 10 bases between them.

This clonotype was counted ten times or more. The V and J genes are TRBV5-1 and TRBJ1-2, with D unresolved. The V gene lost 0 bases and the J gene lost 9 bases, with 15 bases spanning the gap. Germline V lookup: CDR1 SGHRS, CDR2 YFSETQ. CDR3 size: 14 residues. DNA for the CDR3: TGCGCCAGCAGCTTGGCGGGCCGGGGAAAGAGCTACACCTTC. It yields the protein CASSLAGRGKSYTF.

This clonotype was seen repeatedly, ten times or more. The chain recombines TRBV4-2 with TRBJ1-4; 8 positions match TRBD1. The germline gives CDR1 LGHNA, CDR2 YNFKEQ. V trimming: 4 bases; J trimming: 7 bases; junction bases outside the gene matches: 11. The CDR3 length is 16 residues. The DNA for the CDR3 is TGTGCCAGCAGCCGAGAGGTTCAGGGGGCAGTTGAAAAACTGTTTTTT. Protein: CASSREVQGAVEKLFF.

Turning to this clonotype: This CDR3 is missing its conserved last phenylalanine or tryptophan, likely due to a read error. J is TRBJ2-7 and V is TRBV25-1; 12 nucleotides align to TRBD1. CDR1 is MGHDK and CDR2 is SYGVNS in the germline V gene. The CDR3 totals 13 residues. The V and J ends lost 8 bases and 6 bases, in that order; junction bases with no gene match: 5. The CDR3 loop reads CASGPGQGAEQYL. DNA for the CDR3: TGTGCCAGCGGCCCGGGACAGGGGGCCGAGCAGTACCTC.

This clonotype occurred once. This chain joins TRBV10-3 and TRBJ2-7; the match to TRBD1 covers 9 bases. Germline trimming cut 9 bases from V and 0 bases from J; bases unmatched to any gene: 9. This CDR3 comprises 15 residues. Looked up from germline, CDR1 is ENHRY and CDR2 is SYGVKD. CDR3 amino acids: CAMGDRGMSSYEQYF. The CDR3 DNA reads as TGTGCCATGGGAGACAGGGGGATGAGCTCCTACGAGCAGTACTTC.

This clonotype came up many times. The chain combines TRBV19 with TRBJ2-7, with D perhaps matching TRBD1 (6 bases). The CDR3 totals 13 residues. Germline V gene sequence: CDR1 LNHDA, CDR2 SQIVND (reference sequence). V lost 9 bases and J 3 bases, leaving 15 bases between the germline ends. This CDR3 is CARRQAPFYEQYF. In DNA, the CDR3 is TGTGCCAGGAGACAGGCACCCTTCTACGAGCAGTACTTC.

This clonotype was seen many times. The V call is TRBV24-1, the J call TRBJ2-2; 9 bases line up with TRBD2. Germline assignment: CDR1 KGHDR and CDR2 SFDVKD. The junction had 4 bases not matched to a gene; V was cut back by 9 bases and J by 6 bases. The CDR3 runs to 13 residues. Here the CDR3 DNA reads TGTGCCACCGGACTAGCGCGTCCCGGGGAGCTGTTTTTT. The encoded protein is CATGLARPGELFF.

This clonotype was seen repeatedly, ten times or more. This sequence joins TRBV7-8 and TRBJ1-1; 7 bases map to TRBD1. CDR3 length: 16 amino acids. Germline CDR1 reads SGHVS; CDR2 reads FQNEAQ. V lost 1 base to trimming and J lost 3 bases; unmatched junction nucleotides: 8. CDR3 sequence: CASSLETGARDTEAFF. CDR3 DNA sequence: TGTGCCAGCAGCTTAGAAACAGGGGCTCGGGACACTGAAGCTTTCTTT. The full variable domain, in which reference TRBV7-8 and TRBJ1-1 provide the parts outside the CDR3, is GAGVSQSPRYKVAKRGQDVALRCDPISGHVSLFWYQQALGQGPEFLTYFQNEAQLDKSGLPSDRFFAERPEGSVSTLKIQRTQQEDSAVYLCASSLETGARDTEAFFGQGTRLTVV.

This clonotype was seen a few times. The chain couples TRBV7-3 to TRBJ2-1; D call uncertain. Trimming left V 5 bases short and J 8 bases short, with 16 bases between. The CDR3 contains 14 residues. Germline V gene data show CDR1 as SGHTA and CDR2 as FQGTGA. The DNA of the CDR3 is TGTGCCAGCAGCCTCGGCGGCGGCTCCGATGAGCAGTTCTTC. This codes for CASSLGGGSDEQFF. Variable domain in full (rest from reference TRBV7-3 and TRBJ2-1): GAGVSQTPSNKVTEKGKYVELRCDPISGHTALYWYRQSLGQGPEFLIYFQGTGAADDSGLPNDRFFAVRPEGSVSTLKIQRTERGDSAVYLCASSLGGGSDEQFFGPGTRLTVL.

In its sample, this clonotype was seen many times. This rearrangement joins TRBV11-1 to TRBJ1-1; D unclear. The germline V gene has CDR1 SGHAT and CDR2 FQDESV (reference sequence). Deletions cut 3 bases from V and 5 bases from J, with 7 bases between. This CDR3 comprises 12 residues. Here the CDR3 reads CASSFFGTEAFF. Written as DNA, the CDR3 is TGTGCCAGCAGCTTTTTTGGGACTGAAGCTTTCTTT.

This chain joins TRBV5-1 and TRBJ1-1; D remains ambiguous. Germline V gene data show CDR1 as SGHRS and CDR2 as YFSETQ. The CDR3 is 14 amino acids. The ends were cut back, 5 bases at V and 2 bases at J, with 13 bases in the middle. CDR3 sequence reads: CASRREAGNTEAFF. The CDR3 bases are TGCGCCAGCAGGCGGGAGGCCGGAAACACTGAAGCTTTCTTT. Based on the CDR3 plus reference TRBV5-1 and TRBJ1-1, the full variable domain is KAGVTQTPRYLIKTRGQQVTLSCSPISGHRSVSWYQQTPGQGLQFLFEYFSETQRNKGNFPGRFSGRQFSNSRSEMNVSTLELGDSALYLCASRREAGNTEAFFGQGTRLTVV.

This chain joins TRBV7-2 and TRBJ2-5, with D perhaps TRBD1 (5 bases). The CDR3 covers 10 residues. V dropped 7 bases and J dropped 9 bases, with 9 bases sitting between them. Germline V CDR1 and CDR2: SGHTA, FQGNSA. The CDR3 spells CASTATAQYF. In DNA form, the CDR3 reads TGTGCCAGCACCGCGACAGCCCAGTACTTC.

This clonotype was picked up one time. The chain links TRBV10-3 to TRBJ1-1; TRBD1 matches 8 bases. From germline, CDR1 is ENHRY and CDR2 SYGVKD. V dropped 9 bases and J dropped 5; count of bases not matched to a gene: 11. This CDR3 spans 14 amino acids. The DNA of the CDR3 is TGTGCCATTACTGCGACAGGGGCCGGGACTGAAGCTTTCTTT. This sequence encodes CAITATGAGTEAFF.

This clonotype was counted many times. The CDR3 sequence is CASSLGTGRGYTF. The CDR3 nucleotides are TGTGCCAGCAGTTTAGGGACAGGGAGAGGCTACACCTTC. V gene TRBV12-3 or TRBV12-4 combines with J gene TRBJ1-2, with 8 positions matching TRBD1. The ends lost 1 base at V and 8 bases at J; junction bases unmatched: 3. The CDR3 contains 13 residues.

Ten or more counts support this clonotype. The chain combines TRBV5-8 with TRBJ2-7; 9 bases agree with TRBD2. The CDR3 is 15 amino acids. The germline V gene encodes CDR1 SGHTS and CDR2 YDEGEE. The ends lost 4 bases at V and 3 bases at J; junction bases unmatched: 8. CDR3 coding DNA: TGTGCCAGCAGCCGGTGGCGGGAGGGGTACTACGAGCAGTACTTC. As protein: CASSRWREGYYEQYF.

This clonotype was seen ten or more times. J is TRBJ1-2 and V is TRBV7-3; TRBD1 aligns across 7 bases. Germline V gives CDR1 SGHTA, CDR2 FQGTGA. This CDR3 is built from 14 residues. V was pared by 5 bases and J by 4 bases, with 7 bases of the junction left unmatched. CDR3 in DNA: TGTGCCAGCAGCGAGGGGGCGGGAGTCTATGGCTACACCTTC. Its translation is CASSEGAGVYGYTF. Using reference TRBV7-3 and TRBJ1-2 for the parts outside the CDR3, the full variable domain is GAGVSQTPSNKVTEKGKYVELRCDPISGHTALYWYRQSLGQGPEFLIYFQGTGAADDSGLPNDRFFAVRPEGSVSTLKIQRTERGDSAVYLCASSEGAGVYGYTFGSGTRLTVV.